This passage covers 2 T cell receptor beta chains from one sample sequenced in a study of T cells in localized non-small cell lung cancer (dated by TCRdb to about 2020). Library preparation was by the immunoSEQ multiplex PCR assay. TCRdb stores this immuneACCESS table with in-frame sequences only. Part of the clones is absent; in the studies checked, under half of the shortfall reflects unresolved V genes, and no reason is known for the rest. Here the sample has around 3,100 clones; roughly 28% occur a single time. Clones ranked in the top ten supply around 8.3% of the sample. The sequenced sample was normal lung tissue next to the tumor, obtained before any cancer treatment. These receptors all stem from a woman between 35 and 70 years old with stage I lung adenocarcinoma.

This clone has a handful of counts. The rearrangement uses TRBV14 and TRBJ2-7; 9 nucleotides match TRBD1. V lost 4 bases, J lost 3 bases, and 4 bases stayed unmatched. This CDR3 has 14 residues. Germline CDR1 is SGHDN and CDR2 is FVKESK. The CDR3 here is CASSLTGGDYEQYF. The CDR3, as DNA: TGTGCCAGCAGCCTGACAGGGGGAGACTACGAGCAGTACTTC.

There are a few counts of this clone. The chain recombines TRBV9 with TRBJ2-3, with TRBD1 matching over 7 bases. The germline V gene has CDR1 SGDLS and CDR2 YYNGEE. The CDR3 has 15 amino acids. Trimming at V came to 2 bases and at J to 3 bases, leaving 6 bases not matched to a gene. The CDR3 region is CASSVGQVLTDTQYF. In nucleotides, the CDR3 is TGTGCCAGCAGCGTCGGACAGGTTTTAACAGATACGCAGTATTTT.